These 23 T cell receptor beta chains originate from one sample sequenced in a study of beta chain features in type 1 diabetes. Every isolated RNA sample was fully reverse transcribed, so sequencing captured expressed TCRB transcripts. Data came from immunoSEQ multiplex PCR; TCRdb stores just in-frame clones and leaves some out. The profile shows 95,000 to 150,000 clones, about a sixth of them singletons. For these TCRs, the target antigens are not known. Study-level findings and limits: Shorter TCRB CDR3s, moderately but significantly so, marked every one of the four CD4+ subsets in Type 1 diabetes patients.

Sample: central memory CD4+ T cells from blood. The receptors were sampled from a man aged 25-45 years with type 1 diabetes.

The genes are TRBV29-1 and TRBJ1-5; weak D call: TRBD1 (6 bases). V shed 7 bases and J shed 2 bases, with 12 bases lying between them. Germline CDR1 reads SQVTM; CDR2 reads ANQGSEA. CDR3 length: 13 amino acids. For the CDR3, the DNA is TGCAGCGCCGGGGGCCCAGGCAATCAGCCCCAGCATTTT. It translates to CSAGGPGNQPQHF.

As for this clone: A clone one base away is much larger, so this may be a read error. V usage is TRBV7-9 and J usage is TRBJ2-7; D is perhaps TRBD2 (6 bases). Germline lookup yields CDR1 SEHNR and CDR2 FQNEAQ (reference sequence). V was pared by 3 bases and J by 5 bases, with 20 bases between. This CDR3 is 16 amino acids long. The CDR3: CASSLGVVAGSNEQYF. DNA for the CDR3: TGTGCCAGCAGCTTGGGGGTGGTGGCGGGGTCCAACGAGCAGTACTTC.

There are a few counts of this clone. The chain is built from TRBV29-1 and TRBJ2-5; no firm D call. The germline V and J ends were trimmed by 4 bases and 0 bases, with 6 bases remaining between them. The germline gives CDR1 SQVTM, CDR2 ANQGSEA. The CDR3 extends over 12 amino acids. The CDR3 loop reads CSVGVHQETQYF. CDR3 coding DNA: TGCAGCGTTGGGGTCCACCAAGAGACCCAGTACTTC.

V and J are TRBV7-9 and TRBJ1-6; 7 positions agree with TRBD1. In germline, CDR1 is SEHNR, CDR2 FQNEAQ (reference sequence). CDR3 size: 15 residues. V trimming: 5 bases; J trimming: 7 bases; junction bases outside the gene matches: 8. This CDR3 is CASSPGQKRNSPLHF. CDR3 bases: TGTGCCAGCAGCCCGGGACAGAAAAGGAATTCACCCCTCCACTTT.

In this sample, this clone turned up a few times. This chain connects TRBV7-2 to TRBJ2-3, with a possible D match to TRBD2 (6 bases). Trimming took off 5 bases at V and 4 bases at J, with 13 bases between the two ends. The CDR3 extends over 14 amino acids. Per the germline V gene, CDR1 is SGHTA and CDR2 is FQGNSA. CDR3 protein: CASSQGGASDTQYF. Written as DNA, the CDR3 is TGTGCCAGCAGCCAGGGCGGGGCATCAGATACGCAGTATTTT.

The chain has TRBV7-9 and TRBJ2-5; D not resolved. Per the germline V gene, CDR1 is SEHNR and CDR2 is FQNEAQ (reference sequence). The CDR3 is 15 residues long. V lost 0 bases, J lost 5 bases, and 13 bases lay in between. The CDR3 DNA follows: TGTGCCAGCAGCTTAGCGGCAGGTTCACAGGAGACCCAGTACTTC. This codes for CASSLAAGSQETQYF.

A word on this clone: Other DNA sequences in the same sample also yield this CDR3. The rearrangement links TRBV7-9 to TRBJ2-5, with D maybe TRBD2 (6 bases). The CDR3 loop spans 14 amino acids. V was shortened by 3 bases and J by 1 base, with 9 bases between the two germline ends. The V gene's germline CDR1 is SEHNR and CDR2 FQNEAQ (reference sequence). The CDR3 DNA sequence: TGTGCCAGCAGCTTCACCGGGGGCCAAGAGACCCAGTACTTC. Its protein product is CASSFTGGQETQYF.

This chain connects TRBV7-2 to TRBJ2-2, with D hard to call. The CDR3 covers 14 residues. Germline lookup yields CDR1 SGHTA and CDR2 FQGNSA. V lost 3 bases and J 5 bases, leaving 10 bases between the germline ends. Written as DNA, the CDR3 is TGTGCCAGCAGCTTTAGCCGTTTGACCGGGGAGCTGTTTTTT. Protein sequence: CASSFSRLTGELFF.

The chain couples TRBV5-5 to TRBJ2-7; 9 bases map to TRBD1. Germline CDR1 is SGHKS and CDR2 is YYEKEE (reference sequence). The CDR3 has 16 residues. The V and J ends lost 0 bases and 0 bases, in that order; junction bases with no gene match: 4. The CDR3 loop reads CASSLAGTGYSYEQYF. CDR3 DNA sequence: TGTGCCAGCAGCTTGGCAGGGACAGGGTACTCCTACGAGCAGTACTTC.

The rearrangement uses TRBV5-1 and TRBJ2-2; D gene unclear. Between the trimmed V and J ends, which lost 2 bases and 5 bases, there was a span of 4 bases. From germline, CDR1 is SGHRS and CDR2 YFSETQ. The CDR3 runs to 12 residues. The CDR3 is CASSFSTGELFF. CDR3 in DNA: TGCGCCAGCAGCTTTTCTACCGGGGAGCTGTTTTTT.

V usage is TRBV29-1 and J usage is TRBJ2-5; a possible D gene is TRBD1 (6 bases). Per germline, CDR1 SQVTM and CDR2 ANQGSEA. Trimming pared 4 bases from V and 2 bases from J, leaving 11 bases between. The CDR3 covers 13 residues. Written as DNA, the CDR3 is TGCAGCGTTGCTTTTGGACAGCAAGAGACCCAGTACTTC. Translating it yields CSVAFGQQETQYF.

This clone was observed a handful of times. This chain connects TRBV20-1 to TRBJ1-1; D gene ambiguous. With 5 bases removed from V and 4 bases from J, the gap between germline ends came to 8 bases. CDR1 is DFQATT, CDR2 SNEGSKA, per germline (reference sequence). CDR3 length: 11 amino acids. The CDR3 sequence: CSAPDITEAFF. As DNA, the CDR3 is TGCAGTGCTCCAGACATCACTGAAGCTTTCTTT.

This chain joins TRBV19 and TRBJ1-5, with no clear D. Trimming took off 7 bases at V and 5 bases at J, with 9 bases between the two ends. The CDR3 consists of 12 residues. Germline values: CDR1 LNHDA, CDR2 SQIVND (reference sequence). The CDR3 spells CASNFLDQPQHF. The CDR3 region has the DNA TGTGCCAGTAATTTCCTCGATCAGCCCCAGCATTTT.

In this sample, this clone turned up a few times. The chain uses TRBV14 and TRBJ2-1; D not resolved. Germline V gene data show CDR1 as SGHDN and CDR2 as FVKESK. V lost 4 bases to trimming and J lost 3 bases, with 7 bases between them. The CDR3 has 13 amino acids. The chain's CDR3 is CASSLQVYNEQFF. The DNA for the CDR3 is TGTGCCAGCAGCCTCCAAGTCTACAATGAGCAGTTCTTC.

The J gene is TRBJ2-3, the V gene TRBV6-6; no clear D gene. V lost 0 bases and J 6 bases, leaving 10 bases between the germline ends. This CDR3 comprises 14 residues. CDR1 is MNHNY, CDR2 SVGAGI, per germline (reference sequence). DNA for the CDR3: TGTGCCAGCAGTTACTCGACCGACATCGATACGCAGTATTTT. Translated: CASSYSTDIDTQYF.

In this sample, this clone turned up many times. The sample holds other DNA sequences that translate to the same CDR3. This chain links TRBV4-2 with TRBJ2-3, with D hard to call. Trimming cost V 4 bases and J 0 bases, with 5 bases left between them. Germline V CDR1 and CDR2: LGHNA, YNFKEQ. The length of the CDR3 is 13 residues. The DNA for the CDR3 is TGTGCCAGCAGCCTGACTAGCACAGATACGCAGTATTTT. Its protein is CASSLTSTDTQYF.

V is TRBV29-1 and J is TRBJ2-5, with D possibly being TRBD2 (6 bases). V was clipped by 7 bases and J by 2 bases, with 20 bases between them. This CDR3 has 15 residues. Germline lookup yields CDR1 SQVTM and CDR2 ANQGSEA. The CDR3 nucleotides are TGCAGCGCCGAAGGAGGCAGGGACTTTCAAGAGACCCAGTACTTC. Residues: CSAEGGRDFQETQYF. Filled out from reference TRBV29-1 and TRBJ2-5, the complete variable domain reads SAVISQKPSRDICQRGTSLTIQCQVDSQVTMMFWYRQQPGQSLTLIATANQGSEATYESGFVIDKFPISRPNLTFSTLTVSNMSPEDSSIYLCSAEGGRDFQETQYFGPGTRLLVL.

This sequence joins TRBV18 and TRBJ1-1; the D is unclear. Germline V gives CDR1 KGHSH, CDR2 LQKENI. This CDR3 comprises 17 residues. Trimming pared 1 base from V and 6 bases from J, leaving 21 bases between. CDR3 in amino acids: CASSPQTIGTAGAEAFF. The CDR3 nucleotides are TGTGCCAGCTCACCACAAACAATCGGTACAGCGGGTGCTGAAGCTTTCTTT.

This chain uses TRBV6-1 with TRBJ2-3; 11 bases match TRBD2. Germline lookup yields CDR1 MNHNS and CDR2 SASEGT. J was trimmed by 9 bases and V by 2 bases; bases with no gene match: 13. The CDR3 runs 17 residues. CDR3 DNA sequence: TGTGCCAGCAGTGAAAGGCTAGCGGGGGGCCTACAAGGGACGCAGTATTTT. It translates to CASSERLAGGLQGTQYF.

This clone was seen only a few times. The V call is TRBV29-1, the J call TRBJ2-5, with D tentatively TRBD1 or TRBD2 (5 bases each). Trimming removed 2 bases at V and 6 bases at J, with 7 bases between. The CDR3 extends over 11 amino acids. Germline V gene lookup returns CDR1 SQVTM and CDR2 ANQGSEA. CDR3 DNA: TGCAGCGTTGAATGGGGGAAGACCCAGTACTTC. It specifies CSVEWGKTQYF.

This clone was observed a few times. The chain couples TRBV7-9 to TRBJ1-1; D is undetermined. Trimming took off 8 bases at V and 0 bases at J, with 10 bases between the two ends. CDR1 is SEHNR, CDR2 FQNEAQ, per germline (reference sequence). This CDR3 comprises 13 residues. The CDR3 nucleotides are TGTGCCAGCGAGGAAACCATGAACACTGAAGCTTTCTTT. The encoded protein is CASEETMNTEAFF.

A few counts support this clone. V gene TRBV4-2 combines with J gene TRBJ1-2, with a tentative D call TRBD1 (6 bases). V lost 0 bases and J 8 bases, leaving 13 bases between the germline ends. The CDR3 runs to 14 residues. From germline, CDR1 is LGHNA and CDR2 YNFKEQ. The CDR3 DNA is TGTGCCAGCAGCCAAGATTCAGGGGCCGGAGGCTACACCTTC. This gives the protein CASSQDSGAGGYTF.

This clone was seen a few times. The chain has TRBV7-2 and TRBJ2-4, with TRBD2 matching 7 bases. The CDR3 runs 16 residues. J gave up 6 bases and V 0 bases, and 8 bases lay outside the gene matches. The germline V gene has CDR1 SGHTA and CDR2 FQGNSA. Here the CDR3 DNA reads TGTGCCAGCAGCTTAGCGCTAGGTAGCGGGTCAAACATTCAGTACTTC. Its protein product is CASSLALGSGSNIQYF.